The entry below describes one TCR beta chain. Its target is unknown. These data come from a study of PD-1 blockade in classical Hodgkin lymphoma. Each patient's relapse followed autologous stem cell transplantation, and brentuximab vedotin exposure varied. Patients reached a best response of complete response, partial response or progressive disease. Clones were sequenced by immunoSEQ multiplex PCR, and TCRdb holds only the in-frame ones, with some missing. This sample yields about 58,000 clones, of which more than 85% are seen a single time; roughly 10% belongs to the top ten. Germline loops: CDR1 SQVTM, CDR2 ANQGSEA. There are 12 residues in the CDR3. V lost 4 bases and J lost 5; bases outside the gene matches: 1. Study results and limitations: Baseline diversity was lower in partial responders and progressors than complete responders. Whatever underlies the repertoire differences (possibly disease activity or prior therapy) remains undefined.

The chain recombines TRBV29-1 with TRBJ2-3; TRBD1 matches at 9 bases. The material was peripheral blood mononuclear cells (PBMCs), obtained before the second cycle of nivolumab. The sequence was obtained from a human donor with classical Hodgkin lymphoma. The CDR3 coding sequence is TGCAGCGTTGGACAGGGGGGAGATACGCAGTATTTT. Residues: CSVGQGGDTQYF.